Listed below are T cell receptor beta chains from one sample, sequenced in a study of identical twins. One entry per CDR3 protein, called by TCRdb with MiXCR from the 5' RACE reads. The sample includes approximately 670,000 distinct CDR3 sequences, 5.5% to 7.5% of them seen just once. Sequenced: naive T cells sorted from blood. Receptors were obtained from a man between 18 and 29 years old in good health. The CDR3 runs from the conserved cysteine through the conserved F or W. The D gene is left open where the match is weak. Part of the rows lack a size; the others show once, few, many or a class for expanded clones.

J | size | length | D | V | CDR3 | DNA
TRBJ2-4 | few | 11 | TRBD2 | TRBV20-1 | CSVRPGLAPYF | TGCAGTGTGAGGCCGGGACTAGCCCCGTACTTC
TRBJ2-5 | many | 13 | TRBD2 | TRBV29-1 | CSVAGRAQETQYF | TGCAGCGTAGCTGGGAGGGCCCAAGAGACCCAGTACTTC
TRBJ2-3 | many | 14 | - | TRBV7-2 | CASSSQERVDTQYF | TGTGCCAGCAGCTCACAAGAACGGGTGGATACGCAGTATTTT
TRBJ1-6 | - | 12 | - | TRBV2 | CASSRNGSPLHF | TGTGCCAGCAGTAGGAATGGGTCACCCCTCCACTTT
TRBJ1-2 | few | 15 | - | TRBV11-2 | CASSLYDGENYGYTF | TGTGCCAGCAGCTTATATGATGGGGAGAACTATGGCTACACCTTC
TRBJ2-7 | few | 14 | - | TRBV6-1 | CASGDPQGGNEQYF | TGTGCCAGCGGAGACCCACAGGGAGGGAACGAGCAGTACTTC
TRBJ2-4 | many | 13 | TRBD1 | TRBV29-1 | CSGGQGAKNIQYF | TGCAGCGGGGGACAGGGGGCCAAAAACATTCAGTACTTC
TRBJ2-3 | many | 16 | - | TRBV5-1 | CASSKRDSPSTDTQYF | TGCGCCAGCAGCAAACGGGACTCCCCGAGCACAGATACGCAGTATTTT
TRBJ2-2 | - | 17 | TRBD1 | TRBV4-2 | CASSQHPRDSLGGELFF | TGTGCCAGCAGCCAGCACCCCCGGGACAGTCTTGGCGGGGAGCTGTTTTTT
TRBJ2-4 | many | 13 | - | TRBV11-2 | CASSLADGNIQYF | TGTGCCAGCAGCTTAGCCGACGGAAACATTCAGTACTTC
TRBJ2-7 | few | 16 | - | TRBV20-1 | CSARGSLAGPSYEQYF | TGCAGTGCTAGAGGTTCGTTGGCAGGGCCCTCCTACGAGCAGTACTTC
TRBJ2-2 | many | 14 | TRBD2 | TRBV12-3/TRBV12-4 | CASSIAGEVGELFF | TGTGCCAGCAGTATAGCGGGAGAGGTCGGGGAGCTGTTTTTT
TRBJ2-1 | many | 14 | - | TRBV12-3/TRBV12-4 | CASSLALRVHEQFF | TGTGCCAGCAGTTTAGCGCTACGGGTCCATGAGCAGTTCTTC
TRBJ2-1 | - | 13 | - | TRBV7-6 | CASSLVAGNEQCF | TGTGCCAGCAGCTTAGTAGCCGGCAATGAGCAGTGCTTC
TRBJ1-5 | many | 14 | - | TRBV6-2/TRBV6-3 | CASSWGVPGQPQHF | TGTGCCAGCAGCTGGGGTGTGCCGGGGCAGCCCCAGCATTTT
TRBJ2-1 | many | 16 | TRBD1 | TRBV20-1 | CSARDPGTVAYNEQFF | TGCAGTGCTAGAGACCCGGGGACAGTTGCCTACAATGAGCAGTTCTTC
TRBJ2-2 | few | 16 | TRBD2 | TRBV12-3/TRBV12-4 | CASSPSSGNLHRVLFF | TGTGCCAGCAGTCCTTCTAGCGGGAATCTTCACCGGGTACTGTTTTTT
TRBJ2-7 | - | 17 | - | TRBV4-3 | CASSQKEGGNRDYEQYF | TGCGCCAGCAGCCAAAAAGAAGGCGGGAACAGGGACTACGAGCAGTACTTC
TRBJ2-1 | many | 14 | - | TRBV29-1 | CSVEYKKTYNEQFF | TGCAGCGTTGAGTATAAAAAAACCTACAATGAGCAGTTCTTC
TRBJ2-1 | - | 14 | - | TRBV12-3/TRBV12-4 | CASSGDGGRNEQFF | TGTGCCAGCAGTGGGGACGGGGGGCGGAATGAGCAGTTCTTC
TRBJ2-1 | many | 11 | - | TRBV27 | CASGFSGLRVF | TGTGCCAGCGGCTTTTCGGGACTCAGAGTCTTC
TRBJ2-2 | many | 12 | - | TRBV4-3 | CASSQDPGELFF | TGCGCCAGCAGCCAAGATCCCGGGGAGCTGTTTTTT
TRBJ2-2 | few | 14 | - | TRBV12-3/TRBV12-4 | CASTGLSHTGELFF | TGTGCCAGCACTGGACTTTCGCACACCGGGGAGCTGTTTTTT
TRBJ2-1 | many | 11 | - | TRBV5-1 | CASSLGNEQFF | TGCGCCAGCAGCTTAGGCAATGAGCAGTTCTTC
TRBJ2-2 | many | 13 | TRBD1 | TRBV12-3/TRBV12-4 | CASGTGVGGELFF | TGTGCCAGCGGGACAGGGGTCGGTGGGGAGCTGTTTTTT
TRBJ2-5 | few | 14 | - | TRBV5-1 | CASSSNRELETQYF | TGCGCCAGCAGCTCAAACAGGGAACTAGAGACCCAGTACTTC
TRBJ2-1 | many | 14 | - | TRBV10-3 | CAISGQSSYNEQFF | TGTGCCATCAGTGGGCAGAGCTCCTACAATGAGCAGTTCTTC
TRBJ2-4 | - | 17 | TRBD2 | TRBV20-1 | CSARWGAGGPGKNIQYF | TGCAGTGCTAGATGGGGGGCGGGAGGGCCTGGCAAAAACATTCAGTACTTC
TRBJ2-3 | few | 17 | TRBD1 | TRBV7-9 | CASSLIVGQGLTDTQYF | TGTGCCAGCAGCTTGATCGTAGGACAGGGGTTAACAGATACGCAGTATTTT
TRBJ2-7 | many | 15 | - | TRBV7-2 | CASSWTQMGLNEQYF | TGTGCCAGCAGCTGGACACAGATGGGGCTTAACGAGCAGTACTTC
TRBJ2-1 | - | 18 | TRBD2 | TRBV12-3/TRBV12-4 | CASSLRGLAGGPRAEQFF | TGTGCCAGCAGTTTAAGGGGACTAGCGGGAGGGCCACGGGCTGAGCAGTTCTTC
TRBJ1-5 | - | 13 | - | TRBV20-1 | CSAQDQGNQPQHF | TGCAGTGCCCAGGACCAAGGCAATCAGCCCCAGCATTTT
TRBJ1-1 | many | 13 | - | TRBV5-1 | CASSRSGNTEAFF | TGCGCCAGCAGCCGGAGCGGTAACACTGAAGCTTTCTTT
TRBJ1-4 | - | 14 | - | TRBV7-2 | CASNQGLPNEKLFF | TGTGCCAGCAACCAAGGGCTGCCCAATGAAAAACTGTTTTTT
TRBJ2-5 | many | 15 | - | TRBV6-1 | CASSEVAGGKGTQYF | TGTGCCAGCAGTGAAGTTGCGGGCGGGAAAGGGACCCAGTACTTC
TRBJ2-3 | many | 16 | - | TRBV2 | CASSEVAAGVADTQYF | TGTGCCAGCAGTGAGGTTGCGGCAGGGGTTGCAGATACGCAGTATTTT
TRBJ2-3 | many | 17 | TRBD2 | TRBV9 | CASSPGGSGQITDTQYF | TGTGCCAGCAGCCCGGGGGGGAGCGGACAAATCACAGATACGCAGTATTTT
TRBJ1-2 | many | 12 | - | TRBV12-3/TRBV12-4 | CASSRDIYGYTF | TGTGCCAGCAGCCGGGACATCTATGGCTACACCTTC
TRBJ1-2 | - | 11 | - | TRBV6-5 | CASSGVGGYTF | TGTGCCAGTTCAGGGGTGGGTGGCTACACCTTC
TRBJ2-2 | few | 15 | - | TRBV18 | CASSLVGSGTGELFF | TGTGCCAGCTCGCTGGTTGGAAGTGGGACCGGGGAGCTGTTTTTT
TRBJ2-5 | - | 14 | - | TRBV15 | CATSVSWVQETQYF | TGTGCCACCAGTGTATCGTGGGTCCAAGAGACCCAGTACTTC